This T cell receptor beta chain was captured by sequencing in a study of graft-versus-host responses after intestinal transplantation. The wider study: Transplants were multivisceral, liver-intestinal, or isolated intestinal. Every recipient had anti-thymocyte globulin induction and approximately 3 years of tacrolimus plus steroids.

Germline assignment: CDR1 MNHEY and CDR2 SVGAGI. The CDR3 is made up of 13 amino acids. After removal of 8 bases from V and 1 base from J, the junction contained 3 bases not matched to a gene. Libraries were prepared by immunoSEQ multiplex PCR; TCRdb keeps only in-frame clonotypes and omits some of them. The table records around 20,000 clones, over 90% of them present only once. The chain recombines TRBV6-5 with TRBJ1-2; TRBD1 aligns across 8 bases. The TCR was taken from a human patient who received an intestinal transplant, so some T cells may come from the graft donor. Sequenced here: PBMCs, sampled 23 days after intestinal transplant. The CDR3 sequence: CASLQGVNYGYTF. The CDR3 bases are TGTGCCAGCCTACAGGGGGTTAACTATGGCTACACCTTC.